A single TCR beta chain is shown here with its context. Antigen specificity is unknown. These data originate in a study of PD-1 blockade in mismatch repair-deficient tumors. Study results and caveats: Rapid post-treatment expansion, then contraction, generally preceding radiologic response, marked tumor-resident clones.

Generated by immunoSEQ multiplex PCR, the TCRdb table keeps only in-frame clones and is missing some. The data hold under 150,000 clones, with around nine tenths observed a single time. All patients were mismatch repair deficient, assessed by either PCR or immunohistochemistry. TCRs were sequenced from a few patients responding to pembrolizumab. V lost 2 bases to trimming and J lost 4 bases; unmatched junction nucleotides: 13. Per the germline V gene, CDR1 is GTSNPN and CDR2 is SVGIG (reference sequence). The CDR3 runs 17 residues. This TCR was recovered from an adult with mismatch repair-deficient cancer. The V gene is TRBV30, the J gene TRBJ2-1, with 8 bases identical to TRBD1. The sample consisted of peripheral blood, taken just over 70 weeks after starting pembrolizumab. In nucleotides, the CDR3 is TGTGCCTGGAGTACCACCCCAGGGGGCGTCAGGTACAATGAGCAGTTCTTC. Translation gives CAWSTTPGGVRYNEQFF.